The rows below give T cell receptor beta chains drawn from one sample of a study of blood T cell repertoires in COVID-19. Assay: immunoSEQ multiplex PCR; the TCRdb copy retains only in-frame clones and omits some. The sample contains a few hundred thousand clones, roughly four fifths of which appear only once. The sample was PBMCs or T cells enriched from blood (not recorded which). Every receptor here comes from a woman aged 50 to 60 who had recovered from COVID-19. Both conserved end residues are part of each CDR3. A D gene is named only where the DNA matches it firmly.

>TRBJ2-5|TRBV7-2|TRBD2
CASSVTGTTLGGTQYF
>TRBJ1-6|TRBV11-2|TRBD1
CASSLVPGQFNNSPLHF
>TRBJ1-4|TRBV9|.
CASSQAGGLGEKLFF
>TRBJ1-2|TRBV19|TRBD1
CASQRTTIQGVFRYGYTF
>TRBJ1-2|TRBV19|TRBD1
CASSYPRTGGLGYGYTF
>TRBJ2-7|TRBV25-1|TRBD2
CASSDSLAGVPYEQYF
>TRBJ1-6|TRBV30|TRBD1
CAWRGTVNNSPLHF
>TRBJ2-3|TRBV29-1|TRBD2
CSVLGLAGGPSTDTQYF
>TRBJ2-5|TRBV9|.
CASSVVPQAETQYF
>TRBJ2-2|TRBV6-2/TRBV6-3|TRBD1
CASSRPGQGRVTGELFF
>TRBJ2-7|TRBV12-3/TRBV12-4|.
CASSLGVGQYF
>TRBJ1-2|TRBV30|TRBD1
CAGKTGGESVHTF
>TRBJ1-2|TRBV19|.
CASSPGSYGYTF
>TRBJ1-5|TRBV5-6|.
CASSTYSNQPQHF
>TRBJ2-5|TRBV18|TRBD1
CASSLARDREETQYF
>TRBJ1-2|TRBV6-5|.
CASLIAGYSGFGYTF
>TRBJ1-5|TRBV19|TRBD1
CASTPGTEYSNQPQHF
>TRBJ2-1|TRBV7-3|TRBD2
CASSLVGTSGRINNEQFF
>TRBJ1-1|TRBV19|TRBD1
CASTLGTGANTEAFF
>TRBJ2-1|TRBV7-2|TRBD1
CASSPTGGAWEEQFF
>TRBJ1-4|TRBV27|TRBD1
CASRALRQGDEKLFF
>TRBJ2-2|TRBV5-1|.
CASSPRQINTGELFF
>TRBJ2-5|TRBV9|TRBD2
CASSPGGGGGETQYF
>TRBJ2-7|TRBV6-2/TRBV6-3|TRBD2
CASSTPSGGTNEQYF